The 23 T cell receptor beta chains below all came from one sample that was sequenced in a study of blood T cell repertoires in COVID-19 (dated by TCRdb to about 2020). Library generation was performed with the immunoSEQ multiplex PCR assay. TCRdb obtained this table from immuneACCESS and retained in-frame rearrangements with V and J assigned. These tables miss some clones; where compared with another copy, unresolved V genes account for less than half of the shortfall, and the remainder is unexplained. The sample data list about 95,000 clones, and under 85% of these were observed just once. Approximately 24% of the sample is held by the ten biggest clonotypes. Material for sequencing was peripheral blood. The receptors here all came from a human donor in a cohort sampled during active COVID-19.

The rearrangement links TRBV10-3 to TRBJ1-5; the match to TRBD1 covers 11 bases. The CDR3 contains 16 residues. The V and J ends lost 1 base and 6 bases, in that order; junction bases with no gene match: 5. Germline-derived CDR1 and CDR2 are ENHRY and SYGVKD. This CDR3 reads CAISEWDRGSGQPQHF. The CDR3 coding sequence is TGTGCCATCAGTGAGTGGGACAGGGGGTCCGGTCAGCCCCAGCATTTT.

The V and J genes are TRBV28 and TRBJ1-2; D may be TRBD1 (5 bases). The CDR3 loop spans 15 amino acids. V was shortened by 7 bases and J by 0 bases, with 15 bases between the two germline ends. Germline V gives CDR1 MDHEN, CDR2 SYDVKM. Written as DNA, the CDR3 is TGTGCCAGCATTCGCCCGGGGGTTGCTAACTATGGCTACACCTTC. It encodes CASIRPGVANYGYTF.

This chain uses TRBV18 with TRBJ2-7; unclear D gene. The germline gives CDR1 KGHSH, CDR2 LQKENI. The CDR3 spans 13 residues. With 6 bases removed from V and 2 bases from J, the gap between germline ends came to 11 bases. The CDR3 sequence: CASSPQETYEQYF. In DNA form, the CDR3 reads TGTGCCAGCTCTCCGCAGGAAACCTACGAGCAGTACTTC.

This clone was recorded once. V is TRBV27 and J is TRBJ1-4; 9 nucleotides line up with TRBD1. V dropped 2 bases and J dropped 8; count of bases not matched to a gene: 15. The germline V gene has CDR1 MNHEY and CDR2 SMNVEV (reference sequence). The CDR3 has 18 amino acids. In DNA form, the CDR3 reads TGTGCCAGCAGTTTAGCTACCCCGGGGACAGGGCTGTCGGAAAAACTGTTTTTT. Protein product: CASSLATPGTGLSEKLFF.

The genes are TRBV18 and TRBJ2-5; 8 bases match TRBD2. In germline, CDR1 is KGHSH, CDR2 LQKENI. The CDR3 is 15 amino acids. Germline trimming cut 10 bases from V and 4 bases from J; bases unmatched to any gene: 14. The CDR3 DNA reads TGTGCCACCCGCTCTGGGCTAGCGGGTGGAGAGACCCAGTACTTC. Its protein product is CATRSGLAGGETQYF.

The rearrangement joins TRBV11-2 to TRBJ1-4, with TRBD1 as a possible D gene (6 bases). This CDR3 is built from 16 residues. V was clipped by 5 bases and J by 7 bases, with 20 bases between them. Per germline, CDR1 SGHAT and CDR2 FQNNGV. CDR3: CASSPGSGGIVEKLFF. CDR3 coding DNA: TGTGCCAGCAGCCCGGGATCGGGGGGCATCGTTGAAAAACTGTTTTTT.

V usage is TRBV18 and J usage is TRBJ2-7, with D possibly being TRBD2 (7 bases). Trimming removed 1 base from V and 0 bases from J, with 10 bases in between. This CDR3 comprises 15 residues. Germline V gives CDR1 KGHSH, CDR2 LQKENI. The CDR3 DNA follows: TGTGCCAGCTCACCACGGGGGGGCCTCTCCTACGAGCAGTACTTC. It yields the protein CASSPRGGLSYEQYF.

This rearrangement joins TRBV6-5 to TRBJ2-2; weak D call: TRBD1 (5 bases). In germline, CDR1 is MNHEY, CDR2 SVGAGI. This CDR3 contains 15 residues. Trimming shortened V by 7 bases and J by 2 bases, and 14 bases separated the two germline ends. Here the CDR3 DNA reads TGTGCCAGCAACTTGGCAGGGTTAAACACCGGGGAGCTGTTTTTT. This translates into CASNLAGLNTGELFF.

This clone was counted a single time. V usage is TRBV5-1 and J usage is TRBJ2-5, with TRBD1 matching over 9 bases. Per germline, CDR1 SGHRS and CDR2 YFSETQ. V lost 5 bases, J lost 3 bases, and 11 bases stayed unmatched. CDR3 size: 16 residues. This CDR3 is CASRPTTGGGEETQYF. The CDR3 DNA reads as TGCGCCAGCAGACCTACGACAGGGGGAGGGGAAGAGACCCAGTACTTC.

The chain carries TRBV7-8 and TRBJ2-5, with 9 positions matching TRBD1. Germline assignment: CDR1 SGHVS and CDR2 FQNEAQ. The CDR3 extends over 16 amino acids. V shed 5 bases, J shed 4 bases, and the junction held 11 bases outside the gene matches. CDR3 in amino acids: CASSQPPGQGGETQYF. CDR3 sequence (DNA): TGTGCCAGCAGCCAACCCCCGGGACAGGGAGGAGAGACCCAGTACTTC.

The CDR3 coding sequence is TGTGCCAGCACCGTAGCGGAGGTGGATGGAAACATTCAGTACTTC. Translation gives CASTVAEVDGNIQYF. The chain links TRBV6-6 to TRBJ2-4; D might be TRBD2 (6 bases). The ends were cut back, 7 bases at V and 6 bases at J, with 19 bases in the middle. The CDR3 extends over 15 amino acids. Per germline, CDR1 MNHNY and CDR2 SVGAGI (reference sequence).

With respect to this clone: Other DNA sequences of this sample code for an identical CDR3. The chain combines TRBV4-3 with TRBJ2-5, with 12 bases fitting TRBD2. The CDR3 contains 17 residues. With 0 bases clipped from V and 5 bases from J, the junction kept 7 bases outside the gene matches. The germline CDR1 and CDR2 sequences are LGHNA and YSLEER. CDR3 nucleotides: TGCGCCAGCAGCCAAGATTGGCTAGCGGGGGGGTGGGAGACCCAGTACTTC. Its protein product is CASSQDWLAGGWETQYF.

The chain joins TRBV18 to TRBJ2-7; tentatively, D is TRBD2 (6 bases). The V gene lost 6 bases and the J gene lost 7 bases, with 16 bases spanning the gap. This CDR3 region has 13 residues. Germline lookup yields CDR1 KGHSH and CDR2 LQKENI. DNA of the CDR3: TGTGCCAGCTCTCCCCGCGGGGCCACAGAGCAGTACTTC. Amino acids: CASSPRGATEQYF. Full variable domain (rest looked up from reference TRBV18 and TRBJ2-7): NAGVMQNPRHLVRRRGQEARLRCSPMKGHSHVYWYRQLPEEGLKFMVYLQKENIIDESGMPKERFSAEFPKEGPSILRIQQVVRGDSAAYFCASSPRGATEQYFGPGTRLTVT.

The chain combines TRBV18 with TRBJ2-1; a weak D match, TRBD1 (5 bases). Trimming stripped 0 bases from V and 6 bases from J, with 12 bases between. The germline gives CDR1 KGHSH, CDR2 LQKENI. CDR3 size: 15 residues. CDR3 bases: TGTGCCAGCTCACCACCGTTGTCAGGGCGCAATGAGCAGTTCTTC. Translation gives CASSPPLSGRNEQFF.

The chain uses TRBV23-1 and TRBJ2-4, with D tentatively TRBD2 (6 bases). TRBV23-1 is classed as an ORF, of uncertain function. The CDR3 has 16 residues. Deletions cut 0 bases from V and 13 bases from J, with 22 bases between. CDR3 region: CASSQSFASNRRGQYF. CDR3 sequence (DNA): TGCGCCAGCAGTCAATCGTTTGCCTCAAATCGACGGGGGCAGTACTTC.

This chain links TRBV6-5 with TRBJ1-2, with 7 nucleotides matching TRBD1. The CDR3 is 16 amino acids. J gave up 2 bases and V 0 bases, and 6 bases lay outside the gene matches. Germline values: CDR1 MNHEY, CDR2 SVGAGI. The CDR3 sequence: CASSYSNAGGNYGYTF. CDR3 in DNA: TGTGCCAGCAGTTACTCGAATGCAGGGGGGAACTATGGCTACACCTTC.

This chain links TRBV3-1 (or the pseudogene TRBV3-2) with TRBJ2-7, with D unclear. V was clipped by 6 bases and J by 3 bases, with 6 bases between them. The CDR3 is 11 amino acids. Germline CDR1 LGHDT, CDR2 YNNKEL (reference sequence). CDR3 sequence reads: CASSPGYEQYF. The CDR3, as DNA: TGTGCCAGCAGTCCCGGCTACGAGCAGTACTTC.

This clone was counted a few times. The rearrangement links TRBV27 to TRBJ1-1; D is unresolved. CDR1 and CDR2 from the germline V gene are MNHEY and SMNVEV (reference sequence). This CDR3 contains 13 residues. V lost 5 bases to trimming and J lost 1 base, with 8 bases between them. CDR3 sequence (DNA): TGTGCCAGCAGTGCATACGGGAACACTGAAGCTTTCTTT. It codes for CASSAYGNTEAFF.

The V call is TRBV6-6, the J call TRBJ1-1; D is undetermined. Germline V gene sequence: CDR1 MNHNY, CDR2 SVGAGI (reference sequence). The length of the CDR3 is 14 residues. Trimming left V 2 bases short and J 2 bases short, with 9 bases between. The CDR3 loop is CASSYPEGNTEAFF. The CDR3 bases are TGTGCCAGCAGTTACCCTGAGGGAAACACTGAAGCTTTCTTT.

V gene TRBV18 combines with J gene TRBJ1-2; TRBD1 matches 8 bases. The germline V gene has CDR1 KGHSH and CDR2 LQKENI. This CDR3 has 17 residues. The trim removed 1 base at V and 1 base at J, leaving 8 bases unmatched. CDR3 nucleotides: TGTGCCAGCTCACCACTACTAGGGGGACAGGATAACTATGGCTACACCTTC. Translation: CASSPLLGGQDNYGYTF.

The rearrangement uses TRBV4-1 and TRBJ2-3, with 9 bases matching TRBD1. The CDR3 spans 18 residues. V trimming: 1 base; J trimming: 2 bases; junction bases outside the gene matches: 10. In germline, CDR1 is MGHRA, CDR2 YSYEKL. This chain's CDR3 is CASSQAQTGTGITDTQYF. CDR3 nucleotides: TGCGCCAGCAGCCAAGCCCAAACCGGGACAGGGATCACAGATACGCAGTATTTT.

The gene calls are TRBV19 and TRBJ2-6, with D possibly matching TRBD1 (6 bases). Trimming stripped 9 bases from V and 1 base from J, with 10 bases between. CDR1 and CDR2 from the germline V gene are LNHDA and SQIVND (reference sequence). The CDR3 is made up of 14 amino acids. The CDR3 DNA is TGTGCCAGCCTACAGGGTTCTGGGGCCAACGTCCTGACTTTC. Translating it yields CASLQGSGANVLTF.

The chain carries TRBV18 and TRBJ1-1; the D gene is possibly TRBD1 (5 bases). This CDR3 spans 16 amino acids. V lost 3 bases, J lost 1 base, and 15 bases lay in between. Germline CDR1 reads KGHSH; CDR2 reads LQKENI. CDR3: CASSPSRGSGNTEAFF. Here the CDR3 DNA reads TGTGCCAGCTCACCGTCGCGGGGGAGTGGGAACACTGAAGCTTTCTTT.